This T cell receptor (beta chain) was documented in a study of cytomegalovirus exposure and HLA in healthy donors (dated by TCRdb to 2016 to 2017). About the investigation overall: An earlier analysis of 550 to 700 of the donors reported 250 to 350 Gb of sequence data and 100 million to 130 million unique TCR beta sequences from about 179 million T cells. About 310 gigabases of sequencing data and tens of millions of unique TCR sequences were included in an early release covering about 700 HLA-typed donors. Of the 350 to 450 genotyped donors, 65% to 90% were placed in the genetic ancestry cluster associated with self-reported Caucasian donors. The study aimed to test whether signatures of past pathogen exposure could be identified by cataloging public T cell receptors. The study profiled the T cell repertoires of 500 to 800 subjects by immunosequencing and related them to cytomegalovirus serostatus. A separate validation cohort of over 95 different subjects was used in addition to the 666-subject first cohort. To predict cytomegalovirus infection status, the study combined high-throughput TCR immunosequencing, statistical association of individual TCRs with disease status, and machine learning. To study patterns of TCR occurrence, a later analysis re-analyzed previously published TCR beta repertoires from around 670 donors and added high-resolution HLA genotyping. In the later analysis, no new phenotypic data were used to find candidate immune exposures; instead, reliance was placed on TCR beta sequences and their occurrence across donors. To decide whether each TCR beta V gene segment behaved as functional or pseudogenic, an earlier analysis of 587 of the donors relied on high-throughput TCR beta sequencing. Donor age, sex, ethnicity and CMV serostatus were compiled alongside the repertoire data. A later genetic analysis used genome-wide SNP genotypes for about three fifths of the 666 donors, treating that subset as a discovery cohort. All discovery cohort repertoires had been generated on a single sequencing platform. Both class I and class II loci were covered by HLA typing, at four-digit resolution. Typing coverage varied by locus: 629-630 donors for A, B, C, DRB1 and DQB1; approximately 560 for DQA1; about 570 for DPA1; 400 to 480 for DPB1. Four or five DR-DQ haplotypes were treated as single units for association and clustering because of strong linkage in the cohort. Among about 370 genotyped donors of the cohort, an average of approximately 220,000 unique TCR beta nucleotide sequences was sequenced per donor, of which 15% to 20% were non-productive. General study outcomes and caveats: According to a later analysis, most CMV-associated TCR beta chains appeared to be HLA-restricted, and the HLA associations seemed to be driven largely by CMV exposure. Over 15 rarely observed V segments, including chromosome 9 orphons, were excluded from the earlier analysis of almost 600 of the donors because counts were too low. The study gave a list of 150 to 200 TCR beta chains associated with cytomegalovirus. In a later analysis, several top co-occurrence clusters were reported to appear linked to parvovirus B19, influenza, CMV and Epstein-Barr virus. According to the authors, the approach could potentially be generalized to other disease states and immunological phenotypes. According to a later analysis, TCR association rates differed among HLA loci, with DRB1 alleles showing the most associated TCRs and HLA-C alleles showing the fewest. Immune exposure information for the cohort was limited to CMV serostatus. A few of the identified cytomegalovirus-associated TCR beta chains were confirmed in vitro to be specific for cytomegalovirus antigens. A later analysis found that HLA-associated TCR beta chains were more clonally expanded and had lower generation probabilities than equally common non-associated chains. Because HLA typing was missing for some donors at each locus, association tests included only the typed subset. A cluster of highly shared sequence variants was judged likely to represent a technical artifact of the sequencing pipeline. Most TCR sequences were seen in very few donors, while some public TCRs were found in many individuals. Some IMGT-functional V segments, including TRBV6-2 and TRBV6-3, could not be told apart with the 87-base-pair reads, so those segments were excluded. In an earlier analysis of around 500 of the donors, most TCR beta V segments appeared in productive rearrangements about 87% or about 30% of the time, broadly matching IMGT annotations. A further reported finding was that TCR beta sequences accurately predicted the HLA-A and HLA-B alleles for most subjects in the first cohort. Roughly uniform sequencing depth across donors was assumed in presence/absence analyses, although this assumption may not hold. V-gene and J-gene trimming of TCR beta chains was associated with a missense DCLRE1C variant in a later genetic analysis, and the association was replicated in an independent cohort. In a later genetic analysis, fewer N-insertions in productive TCRs were reported among donors in an Asian-associated ancestry cluster than the roughly 700-donor mean. In a later analysis, 16,951 TCR beta sequences were associated with specific HLA alleles at a false discovery rate of 0.05. Linkage disequilibrium might explain the correlated functional status among segregating V segments, but an unknown experimental factor could not be excluded. This cohort had only TCR beta chains sequenced, and the lack of alpha or paired-chain data limited which features could be detected. Assigning TCR associations to individual alleles was difficult when HLA alleles, especially DR and DQ, strongly co-occurred. The classifier was reported to diagnose cytomegalovirus status with high specificity and sensitivity in both the original and validation cohorts.

In total, roughly 670 healthy bone marrow donors made up the cohort. At the time of sampling, all cohort members were nominally healthy, though unrecorded immune exposures were likely present. The donor tested CMV seropositive, placing the donor among the 250 to 350 seropositive members of the cohort. A peripheral blood sample was provided by each donor, and peripheral blood mononuclear cells were used for TCR beta sequencing. The Qiagen DNeasy Blood Extraction Kit was used to extract genomic DNA from the blood cell samples. The library came from the immunoSEQ multiplex PCR assay. The multiplex PCR relied on a mix of 60 forward primers for TCR Vbeta segments and 13 reverse primers for TCR Jbeta segments. A multiplex PCR assay on genomic DNA amplified the CDR3 region of rearranged TCR beta genes. The Illumina HiSeq System was used to sequence the amplified TCR beta libraries as 87-base-pair reads. As for how the authors treated the data: Across the 670 or so repertoires, a later analysis counted 75 million to 90 million unique TCR beta chains, approximately 12 million of which were shared by at least two donors. Raw reads were error-corrected and collapsed into unique sequences with a nearest-neighbor algorithm that merged closely related sequences to remove PCR and sequencing errors. Alignment of CDR3 sequences to IMGT reference sequences was used to assign V, D and J gene segments. Each retained sequence needed at least a six-nucleotide match to both a V gene segment and a J gene segment. Rearrangements were classified as productive when the CDR3 lacked stop codons and remained in frame with V and J, and all other rearrangements were classified as non-productive. Following IMGT convention, CDR3 was defined as the stretch from the second conserved V-encoded cysteine to the conserved J-encoded phenylalanine. The earlier analysis of about 610 of the donors excluded sequences that lacked an unambiguous match to a single V gene segment. In an earlier analysis of more than 500 of the donors, a V segment was called functional when productive rearrangements were above 56.7%, and segregating when the standard deviation between donors exceeded 5%. To diagnose cytomegalovirus status from the catalog of TCR beta chain sequences, a statistical classification framework was built. A later analysis assigned V and J genes by comparing TCR nucleotide sequences with IMGT/GENE-DB human TR gene sequences. In a later analysis, CDR3 sequences and most-parsimonious VDJ recombination scenarios were assigned using the TCRdist pipeline. A later analysis defined each TCR beta chain by its CDR3 amino acid sequence plus V-gene family, and excluded reads lacking a unique V-gene family. To address suspected cross-contamination and a sequencing artifact, a later analysis removed roughly 640 highly shared, low-generation-probability nucleotide sequences. In a later analysis, a clonal expansion index for each public chain was calculated from normalized within-repertoire ranks of inferred template counts. In a later analysis, generation probabilities were computed with a VDJ recombination model fitted to out-of-frame rearrangements, and the resulting probabilities were checked against IGoR. Hypergeometric tests were used in a later analysis to score TCR-TCR, TCR-HLA and TCR-CMV co-occurrence, with a repertoire-size bias correction applied to the TCR pairs. A later analysis estimated false discovery rates by permuting HLA or CMV assignments 20 times. In a later analysis, co-occurring TCRs were grouped with DBSCAN, and TCRdist sequence similarity was added when clustering was performed within HLA-allele-positive subsets. Repertoires with fewer than 30,000 or more than 120,000 public chains, plus five repertoires with anomalous nucleotide sharing, were excluded from co-occurrence clustering. TCRdb carries this immuneACCESS record with in-frame sequences only. Its versions omit some clonotypes, under half of them owing to an unresolved V gene in the studies checked, with the rest unexplained. V, J and clone size derive from that table, while D and trimming were established from the DNA sequence. A total of about 75,000 clones appear in this sample, more than 65% of them only once. About 20% of the sample lies in the top ten.

This clone was seen a handful of times. The antigen this receptor binds is unknown. No base qualities exist here, and no much larger clone lies one base off it. V has 7 bases trimmed and J has 5 bases trimmed; junction bases matching no gene number 10. Counted from cysteine to phenylalanine, this CDR3 has 15 amino acids. Solely the CDR3 DNA is kept, with 45 bases framed from the first base. In the germline V gene (reference sequence), CDR1 corresponds to MNHNY and CDR2 to SVGAGI. This receptor was obtained from a man in his 70s in good health and CMV-seropositive. The specimen was PBMCs. Here the chain combines TRBV6-6 and TRBJ1-1, with 10 central nucleotides matching TRBD1. The CDR3 is CASTPTGGIGTEAFF. The DNA sequence reads TGTGCCAGCACCCCGACAGGGGGCATAGGGACTGAAGCTTTCTTT.